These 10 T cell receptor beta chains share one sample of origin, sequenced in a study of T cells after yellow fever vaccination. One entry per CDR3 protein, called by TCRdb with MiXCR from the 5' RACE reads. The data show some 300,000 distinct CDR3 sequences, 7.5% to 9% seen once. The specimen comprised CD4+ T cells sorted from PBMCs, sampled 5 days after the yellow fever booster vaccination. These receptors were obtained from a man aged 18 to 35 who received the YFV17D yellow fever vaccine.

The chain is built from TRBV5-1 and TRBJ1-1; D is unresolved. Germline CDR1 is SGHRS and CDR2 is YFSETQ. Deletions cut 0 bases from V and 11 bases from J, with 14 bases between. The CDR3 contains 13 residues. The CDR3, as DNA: TGCGCCAGCAGCTTGGCGTCGCACTCGAAGGCTTTCTTT. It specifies CASSLASHSKAFF.

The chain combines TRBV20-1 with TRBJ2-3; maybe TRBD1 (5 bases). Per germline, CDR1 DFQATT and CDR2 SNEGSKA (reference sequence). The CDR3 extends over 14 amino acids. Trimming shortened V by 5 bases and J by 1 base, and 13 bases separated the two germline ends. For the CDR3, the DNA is TGCAGTGCTGATCCCCAGGGCCGCACAGATACGCAGTATTTT. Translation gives CSADPQGRTDTQYF.

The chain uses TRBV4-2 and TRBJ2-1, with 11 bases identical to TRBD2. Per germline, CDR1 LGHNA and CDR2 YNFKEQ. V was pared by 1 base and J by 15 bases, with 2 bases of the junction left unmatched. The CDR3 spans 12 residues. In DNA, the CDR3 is TGTGCCAGCAGCCAAGGACTAGCGGGGTTGTTCTTC. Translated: CASSQGLAGLFF.

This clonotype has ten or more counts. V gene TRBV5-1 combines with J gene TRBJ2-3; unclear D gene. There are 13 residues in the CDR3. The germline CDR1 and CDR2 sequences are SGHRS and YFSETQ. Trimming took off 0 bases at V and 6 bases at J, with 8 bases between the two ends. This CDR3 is CASSLDRADTQYF. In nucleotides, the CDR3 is TGCGCCAGCAGCTTGGACCGGGCGGATACGCAGTATTTT. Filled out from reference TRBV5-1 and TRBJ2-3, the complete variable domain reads KAGVTQTPRYLIKTRGQQVTLSCSPISGHRSVSWYQQTPGQGLQFLFEYFSETQRNKGNFPGRFSGRQFSNSRSEMNVSTLELGDSALYLCASSLDRADTQYFGPGTRLTVL.

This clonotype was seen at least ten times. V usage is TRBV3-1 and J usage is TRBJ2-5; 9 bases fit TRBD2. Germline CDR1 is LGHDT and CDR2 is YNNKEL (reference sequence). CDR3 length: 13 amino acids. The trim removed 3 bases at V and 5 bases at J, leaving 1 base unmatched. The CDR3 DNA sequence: TGTGCCAGCAGCCAGCGGGAGGGGGAGACCCAGTACTTC. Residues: CASSQREGETQYF.

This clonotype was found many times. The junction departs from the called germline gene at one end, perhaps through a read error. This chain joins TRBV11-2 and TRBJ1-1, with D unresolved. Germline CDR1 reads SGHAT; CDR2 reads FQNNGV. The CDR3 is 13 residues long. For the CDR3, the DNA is TGCGCCAGCAGCCTCAGACGGAACACTGAAGCTTTCTTT. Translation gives CASSLRRNTEAFF.

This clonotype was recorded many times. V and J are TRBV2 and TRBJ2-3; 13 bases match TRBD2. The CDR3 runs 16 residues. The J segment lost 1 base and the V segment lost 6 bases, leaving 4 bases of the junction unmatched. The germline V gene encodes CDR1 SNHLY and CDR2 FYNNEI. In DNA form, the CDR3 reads TGTGCCAGCAGCCGGGGGACTAGCGGGGGCACAGATACGCAGTATTTT. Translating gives CASSRGTSGGTDTQYF.

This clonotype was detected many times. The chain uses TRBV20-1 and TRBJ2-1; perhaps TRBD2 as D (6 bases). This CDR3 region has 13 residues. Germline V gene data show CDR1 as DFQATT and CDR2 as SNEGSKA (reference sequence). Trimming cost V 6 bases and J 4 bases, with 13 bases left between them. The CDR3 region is CSAQLGLYNEQFF. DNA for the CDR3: TGCAGTGCGCAGCTTGGACTATACAATGAGCAGTTCTTC.

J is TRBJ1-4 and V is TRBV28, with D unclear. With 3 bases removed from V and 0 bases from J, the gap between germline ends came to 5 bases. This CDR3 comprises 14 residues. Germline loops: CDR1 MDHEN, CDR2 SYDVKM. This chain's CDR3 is CASSFRTTNEKLFF. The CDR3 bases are TGTGCCAGCAGTTTCCGAACAACTAATGAAAAACTGTTTTTT.

The CDR3 nucleotides are TGTGCCAGCAGCAAAGACAGTGGGCCAGGTAGCACAGATACGCAGTATTTT. It yields the protein CASSKDSGPGSTDTQYF. The chain joins TRBV7-2 to TRBJ2-3; D possibly corresponds to TRBD1 (5 bases). Germline CDR1 SGHTA, CDR2 FQGNSA. This CDR3 is built from 17 residues. V dropped 5 bases and J dropped 0 bases, with 18 bases sitting between them.